Listed below are T cell receptor beta chains from one sample, sequenced in a study of read filtering for tumor transcriptome and immune sequencing. MiXCR, run by TCRdb on the reads, gives a single entry per CDR3 protein. The sample includes 62,000 or so distinct CDR3 sequences, less than 25% of them seen just once. Sequenced input: a population of CD138-negative cells sorted from bone marrow. The source of these receptors is a donor aged 40 or older with multiple myeloma. Each CDR3 is given with its conserved first and last residue. Each record gives: J gene, V gene, clone size, D gene, CDR3 DNA, CDR3 protein. A D gene is named only where the DNA matches it firmly. Size values are once, few and many counts, or a class for expanded clones, and some rows have none.

>TRBJ2-1|TRBV4-1|many|TRBD2
TGCGCCAGCAGCCAAGATCCGGGGACTAGCACCTACAATGAGCAGTTCTTC
CASSQDPGTSTYNEQFF
>TRBJ2-1|TRBV7-9|once|NA
TGTGCCAGCAGCTTAGTTAGGGGGTTACACAATGAGCTGTTCTTC
CASSLVRGLHNELFF
>TRBJ2-7|TRBV11-2|NA|TRBD2
TGTGCCAGCAGCTTCCCCGGTGGGCGGGGGGCCTACGAGCAGTACTTC
CASSFPGGRGAYEQYF
>TRBJ2-6|TRBV19|many|NA
TGTGCCAGTGCGGGACAGACCTCTGGGGCCAACGTCCTGACTTTC
CASAGQTSGANVLTF
>TRBJ1-5|TRBV3-1|many|NA
TGTGCCAGCAGCCAAGAGGGCCAGCCGGGTCAGCCCCAGCATTTT
CASSQEGQPGQPQHF
>TRBJ2-3|TRBV20-1|NA|NA
TGCAGTGCTGATGGCGAAGCGGGCTCGAGTACAGATACGCAGTATTTT
CSADGEAGSSTDTQYF
>TRBJ2-1|TRBV7-9|many|TRBD2
TGTGCCAGCAGCCCGCCCACTAGCGCTTCCTACAATGAGCAGTTCTTC
CASSPPTSASYNEQFF
>TRBJ2-2|TRBV19|few|NA
TGTGCCAGTAAGGAGGGAACGGGGACCGGGGAGCTGTTTTTT
CASKEGTGTGELFF
>TRBJ1-1|TRBV9|many|NA
TGTGCCAGCAGCGCAATACCGGGAGATACTGAAGCTTTCTTT
CASSAIPGDTEAFF
>TRBJ1-5|TRBV12-3/TRBV12-4|many|TRBD1
TGTGCCAGCACTTTCCTCCGGGTCCCGGGACAGGGGGCGCATCAGCCCCAGCATTTT
CASTFLRVPGQGAHQPQHF
>TRBJ2-1|TRBV7-3|many|NA
TGTGCCAGCAGCTTAAATTCCGTTGGGTCCACTATAGACAATGAGCAGTTCTTC
CASSLNSVGSTIDNEQFF
>TRBJ2-3|TRBV9|NA|NA
TGTGCCAGCAGCGTAGTGGCAGGGGAAGGTCCAGATACGCAGTATTTT
CASSVVAGEGPDTQYF
>TRBJ2-2|TRBV6-5|NA|NA
TGTGCCAGCAGTCCTACGGTTGGAGACAGTTGGAACACCGGGGAGCTGTTTTTT
CASSPTVGDSWNTGELFF
>TRBJ2-3|TRBV28|few|NA
TGTGCCAGCATAGCAGGGGGGGGCACAGATACGCAGTATTTT
CASIAGGGTDTQYF